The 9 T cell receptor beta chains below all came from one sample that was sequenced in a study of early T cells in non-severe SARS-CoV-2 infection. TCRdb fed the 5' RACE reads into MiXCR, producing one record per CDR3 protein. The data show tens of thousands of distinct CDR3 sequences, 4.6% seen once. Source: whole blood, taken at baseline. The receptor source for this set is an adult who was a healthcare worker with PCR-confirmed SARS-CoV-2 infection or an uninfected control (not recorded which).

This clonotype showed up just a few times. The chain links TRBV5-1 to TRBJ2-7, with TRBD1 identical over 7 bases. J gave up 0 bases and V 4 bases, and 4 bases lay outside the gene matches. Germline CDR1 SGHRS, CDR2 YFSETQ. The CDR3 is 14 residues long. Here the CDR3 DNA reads TGCGCCAGCAGCCACGGGACAGTCTCCTACGAGCAGTACTTC. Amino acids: CASSHGTVSYEQYF.

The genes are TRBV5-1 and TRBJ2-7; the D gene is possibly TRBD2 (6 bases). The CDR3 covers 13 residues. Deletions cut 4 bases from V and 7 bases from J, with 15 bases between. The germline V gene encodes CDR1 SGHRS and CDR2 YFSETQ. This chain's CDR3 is CASSARGSGEQYF. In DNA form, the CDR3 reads TGCGCCAGCAGCGCGCGGGGCTCAGGGGAGCAGTACTTC.

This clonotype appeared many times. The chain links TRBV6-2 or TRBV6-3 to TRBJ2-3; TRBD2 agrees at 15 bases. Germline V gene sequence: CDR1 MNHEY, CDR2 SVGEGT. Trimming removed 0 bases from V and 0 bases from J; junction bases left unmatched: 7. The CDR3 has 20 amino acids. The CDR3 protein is CASSYSGLAGGSFSTDTQYF. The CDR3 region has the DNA TGTGCCAGCAGTTACTCGGGACTAGCGGGAGGATCGTTCAGCACAGATACGCAGTATTTT.

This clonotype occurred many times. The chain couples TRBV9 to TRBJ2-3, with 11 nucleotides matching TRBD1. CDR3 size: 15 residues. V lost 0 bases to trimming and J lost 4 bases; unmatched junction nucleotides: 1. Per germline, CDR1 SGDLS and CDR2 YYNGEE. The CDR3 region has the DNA TGTGCCAGCAGCGTAGGGACAGGGGGCCCAGATACGCAGTATTTT. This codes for CASSVGTGGPDTQYF.

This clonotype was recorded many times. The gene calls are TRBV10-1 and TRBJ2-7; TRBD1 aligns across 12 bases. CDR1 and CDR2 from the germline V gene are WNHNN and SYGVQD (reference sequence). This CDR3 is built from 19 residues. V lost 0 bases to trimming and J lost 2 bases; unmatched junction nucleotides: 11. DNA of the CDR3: TGCGCCAGCAGTGAGTCTCTGGGGACGGGACAGGGGGCTACCTACGAGCAGTACTTC. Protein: CASSESLGTGQGATYEQYF.

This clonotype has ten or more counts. CDR3 amino acids: CASSLSGSSYNEQFF. The CDR3 region has the DNA TGTGCCAGCAGTTTGTCCGGTAGCTCCTACAATGAGCAGTTCTTC. V is TRBV12-3 or TRBV12-4 and J is TRBJ2-1, with D unclear. This CDR3 is built from 15 residues. Between the trimmed V and J ends, which lost 3 bases and 0 bases, there was a span of 9 bases.

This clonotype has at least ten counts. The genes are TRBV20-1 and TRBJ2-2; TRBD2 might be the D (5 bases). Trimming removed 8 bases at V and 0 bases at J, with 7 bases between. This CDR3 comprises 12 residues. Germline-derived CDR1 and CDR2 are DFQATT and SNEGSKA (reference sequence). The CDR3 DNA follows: TGCAGTCGCGGGTCGAACACCGGGGAGCTGTTTTTT. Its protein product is CSRGSNTGELFF.

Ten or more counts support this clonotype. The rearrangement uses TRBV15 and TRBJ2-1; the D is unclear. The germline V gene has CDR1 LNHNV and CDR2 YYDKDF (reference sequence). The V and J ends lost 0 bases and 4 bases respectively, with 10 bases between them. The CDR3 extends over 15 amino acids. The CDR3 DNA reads TGTGCCACCAGCAGAGATATTAACACTTACAATGAGCAGTTCTTC. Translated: CATSRDINTYNEQFF.

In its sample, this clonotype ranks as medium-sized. The CDR3 protein is CASSYDFFSSSYEQYF. The CDR3 nucleotides read TGTGCCAGCAGTTACGACTTCTTCTCCTCCTCCTACGAGCAGTACTTC. This chain connects TRBV6-5 to TRBJ2-7; D not resolved. CDR3 length equals 16 residues. V gave up 2 bases and J gave up 0 bases, with 14 bases separating them. The germline CDR1 and CDR2 sequences are MNHEY and SVGAGI.